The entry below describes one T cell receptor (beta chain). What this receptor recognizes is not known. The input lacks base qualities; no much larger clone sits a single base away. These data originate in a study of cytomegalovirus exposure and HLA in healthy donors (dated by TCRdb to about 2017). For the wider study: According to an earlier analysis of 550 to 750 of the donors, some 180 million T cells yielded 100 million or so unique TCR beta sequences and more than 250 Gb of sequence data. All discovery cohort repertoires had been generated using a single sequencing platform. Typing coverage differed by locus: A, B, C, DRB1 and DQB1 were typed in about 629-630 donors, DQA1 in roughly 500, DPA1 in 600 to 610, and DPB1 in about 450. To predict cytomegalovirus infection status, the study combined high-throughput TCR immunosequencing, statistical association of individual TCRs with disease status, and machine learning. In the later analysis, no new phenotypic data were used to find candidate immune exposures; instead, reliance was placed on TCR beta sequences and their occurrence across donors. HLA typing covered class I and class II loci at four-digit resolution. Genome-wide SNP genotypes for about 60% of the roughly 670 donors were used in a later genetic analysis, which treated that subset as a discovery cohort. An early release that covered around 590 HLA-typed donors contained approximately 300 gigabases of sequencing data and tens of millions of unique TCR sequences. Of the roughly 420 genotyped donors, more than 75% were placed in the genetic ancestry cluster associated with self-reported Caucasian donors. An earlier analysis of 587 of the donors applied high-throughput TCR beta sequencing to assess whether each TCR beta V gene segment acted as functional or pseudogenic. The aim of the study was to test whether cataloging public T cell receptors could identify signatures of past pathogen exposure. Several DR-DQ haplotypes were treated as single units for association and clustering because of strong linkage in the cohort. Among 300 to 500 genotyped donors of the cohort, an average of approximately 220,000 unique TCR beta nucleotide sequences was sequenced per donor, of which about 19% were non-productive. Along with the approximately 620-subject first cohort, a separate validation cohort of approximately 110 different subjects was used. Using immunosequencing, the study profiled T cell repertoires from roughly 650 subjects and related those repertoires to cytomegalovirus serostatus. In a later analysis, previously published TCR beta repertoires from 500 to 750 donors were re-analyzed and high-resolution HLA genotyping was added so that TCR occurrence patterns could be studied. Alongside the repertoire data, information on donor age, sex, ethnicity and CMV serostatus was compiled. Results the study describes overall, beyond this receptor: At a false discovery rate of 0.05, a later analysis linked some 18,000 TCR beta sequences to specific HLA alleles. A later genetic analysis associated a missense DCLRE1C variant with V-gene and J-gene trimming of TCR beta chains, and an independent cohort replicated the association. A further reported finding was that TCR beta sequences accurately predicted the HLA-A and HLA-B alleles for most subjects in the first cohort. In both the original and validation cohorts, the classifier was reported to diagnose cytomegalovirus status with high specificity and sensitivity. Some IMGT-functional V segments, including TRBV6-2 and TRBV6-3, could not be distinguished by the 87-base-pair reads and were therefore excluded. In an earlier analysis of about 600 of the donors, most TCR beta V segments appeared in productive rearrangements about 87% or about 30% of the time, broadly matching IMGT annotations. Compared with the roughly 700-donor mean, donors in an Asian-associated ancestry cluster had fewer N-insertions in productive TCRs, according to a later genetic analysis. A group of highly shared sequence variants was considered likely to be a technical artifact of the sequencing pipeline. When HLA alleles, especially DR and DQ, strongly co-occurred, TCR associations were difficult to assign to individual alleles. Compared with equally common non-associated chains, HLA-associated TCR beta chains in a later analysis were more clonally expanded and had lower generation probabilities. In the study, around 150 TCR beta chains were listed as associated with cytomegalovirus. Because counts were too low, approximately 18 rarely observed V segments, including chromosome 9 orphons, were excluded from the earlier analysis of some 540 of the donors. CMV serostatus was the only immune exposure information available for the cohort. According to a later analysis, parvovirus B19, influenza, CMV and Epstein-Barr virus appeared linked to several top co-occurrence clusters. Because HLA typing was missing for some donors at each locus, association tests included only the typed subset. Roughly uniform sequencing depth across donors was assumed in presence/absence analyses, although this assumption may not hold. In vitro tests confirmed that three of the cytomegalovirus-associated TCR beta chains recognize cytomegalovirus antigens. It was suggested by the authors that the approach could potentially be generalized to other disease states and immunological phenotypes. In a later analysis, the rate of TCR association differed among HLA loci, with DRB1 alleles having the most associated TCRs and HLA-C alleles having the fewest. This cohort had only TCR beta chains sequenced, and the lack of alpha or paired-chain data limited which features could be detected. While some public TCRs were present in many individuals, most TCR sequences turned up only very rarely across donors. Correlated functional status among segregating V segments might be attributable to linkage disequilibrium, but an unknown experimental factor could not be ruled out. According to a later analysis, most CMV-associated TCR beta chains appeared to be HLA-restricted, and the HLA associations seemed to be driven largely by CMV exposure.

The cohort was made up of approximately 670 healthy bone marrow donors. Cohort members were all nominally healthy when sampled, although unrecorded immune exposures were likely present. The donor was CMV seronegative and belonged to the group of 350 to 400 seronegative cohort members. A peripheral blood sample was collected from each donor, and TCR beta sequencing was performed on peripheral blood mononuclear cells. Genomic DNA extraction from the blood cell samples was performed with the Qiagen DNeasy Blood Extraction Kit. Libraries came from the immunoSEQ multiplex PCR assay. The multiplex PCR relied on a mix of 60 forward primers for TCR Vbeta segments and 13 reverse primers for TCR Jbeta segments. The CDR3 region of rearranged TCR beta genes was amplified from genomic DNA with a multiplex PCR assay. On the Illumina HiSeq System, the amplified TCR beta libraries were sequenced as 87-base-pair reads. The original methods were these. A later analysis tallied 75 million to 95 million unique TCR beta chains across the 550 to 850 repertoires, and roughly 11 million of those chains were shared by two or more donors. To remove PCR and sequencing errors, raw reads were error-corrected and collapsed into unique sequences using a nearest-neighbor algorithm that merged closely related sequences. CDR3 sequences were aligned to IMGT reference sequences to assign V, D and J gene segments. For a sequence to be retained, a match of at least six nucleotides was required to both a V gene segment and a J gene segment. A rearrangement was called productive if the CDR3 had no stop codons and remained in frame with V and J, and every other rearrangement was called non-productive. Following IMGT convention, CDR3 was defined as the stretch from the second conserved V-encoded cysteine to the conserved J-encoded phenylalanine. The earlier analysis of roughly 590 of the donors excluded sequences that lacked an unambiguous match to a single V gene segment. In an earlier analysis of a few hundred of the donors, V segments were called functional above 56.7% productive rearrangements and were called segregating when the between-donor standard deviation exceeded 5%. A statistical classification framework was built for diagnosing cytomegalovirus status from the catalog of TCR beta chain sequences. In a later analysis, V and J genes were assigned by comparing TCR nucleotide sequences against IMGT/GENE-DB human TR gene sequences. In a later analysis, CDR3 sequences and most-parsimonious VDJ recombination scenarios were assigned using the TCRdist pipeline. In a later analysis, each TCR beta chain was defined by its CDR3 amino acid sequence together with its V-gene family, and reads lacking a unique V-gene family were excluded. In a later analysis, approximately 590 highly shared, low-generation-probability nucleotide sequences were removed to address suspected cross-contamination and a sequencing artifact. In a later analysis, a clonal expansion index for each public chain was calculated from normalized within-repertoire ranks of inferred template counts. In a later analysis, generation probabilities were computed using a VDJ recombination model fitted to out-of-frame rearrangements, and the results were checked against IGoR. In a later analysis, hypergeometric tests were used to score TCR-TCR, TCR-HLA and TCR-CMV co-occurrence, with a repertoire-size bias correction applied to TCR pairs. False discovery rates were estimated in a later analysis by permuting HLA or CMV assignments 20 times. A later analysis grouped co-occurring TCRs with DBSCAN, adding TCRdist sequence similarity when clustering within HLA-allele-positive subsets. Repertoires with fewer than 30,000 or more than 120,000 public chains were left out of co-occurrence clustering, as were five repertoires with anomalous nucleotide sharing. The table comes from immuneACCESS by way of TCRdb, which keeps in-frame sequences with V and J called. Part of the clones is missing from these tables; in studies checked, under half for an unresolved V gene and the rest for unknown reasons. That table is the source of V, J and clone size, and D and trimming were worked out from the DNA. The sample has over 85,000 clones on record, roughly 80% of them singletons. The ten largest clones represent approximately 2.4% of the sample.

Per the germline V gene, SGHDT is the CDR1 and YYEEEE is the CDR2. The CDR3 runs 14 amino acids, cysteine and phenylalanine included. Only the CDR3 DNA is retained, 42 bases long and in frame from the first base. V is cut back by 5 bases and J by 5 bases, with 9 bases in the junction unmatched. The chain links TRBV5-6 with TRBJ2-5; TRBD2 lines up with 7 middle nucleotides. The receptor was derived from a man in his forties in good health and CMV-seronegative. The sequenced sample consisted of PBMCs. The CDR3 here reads CASRFRTRGETQYF. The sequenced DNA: TGTGCCAGCAGGTTCAGGACTAGGGGTGAGACCCAGTACTTC.